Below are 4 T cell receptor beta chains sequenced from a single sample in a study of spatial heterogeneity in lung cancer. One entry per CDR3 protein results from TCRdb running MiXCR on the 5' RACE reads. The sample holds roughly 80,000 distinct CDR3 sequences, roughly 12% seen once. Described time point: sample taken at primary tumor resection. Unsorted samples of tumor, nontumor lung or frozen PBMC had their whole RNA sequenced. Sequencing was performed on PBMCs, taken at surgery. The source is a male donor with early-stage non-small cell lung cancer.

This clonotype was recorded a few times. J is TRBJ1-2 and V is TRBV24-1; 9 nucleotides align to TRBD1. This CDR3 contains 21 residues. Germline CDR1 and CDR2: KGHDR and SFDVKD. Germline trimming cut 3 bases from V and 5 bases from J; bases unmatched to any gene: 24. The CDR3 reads CATSDHPGTPGQGGGGYGYTF. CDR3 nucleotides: TGTGCCACCAGTGATCACCCGGGAACCCCGGGACAGGGAGGCGGAGGGTATGGCTACACCTTC.

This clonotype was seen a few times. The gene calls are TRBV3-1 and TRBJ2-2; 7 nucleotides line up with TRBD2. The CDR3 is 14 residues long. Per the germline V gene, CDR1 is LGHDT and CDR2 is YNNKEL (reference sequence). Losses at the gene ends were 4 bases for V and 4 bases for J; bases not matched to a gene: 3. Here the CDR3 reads CASSPGGGTGELFF. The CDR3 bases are TGTGCCAGCAGCCCAGGCGGGGGCACCGGGGAGCTGTTTTTT. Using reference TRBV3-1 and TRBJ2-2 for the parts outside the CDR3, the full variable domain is DTAVSQTPKYLVTQMGNDKSIKCEQNLGHDTMYWYKQDSKKFLKIMFSYNNKELIINETVPNRFSPKSPDKAHLNLHINSLELGDSAVYFCASSPGGGTGELFFGEGSRLTVL.

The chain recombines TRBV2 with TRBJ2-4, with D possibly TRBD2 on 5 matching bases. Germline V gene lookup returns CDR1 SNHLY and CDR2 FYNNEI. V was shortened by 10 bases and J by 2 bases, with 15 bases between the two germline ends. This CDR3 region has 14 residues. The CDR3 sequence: CAILPTSPKNIQYF. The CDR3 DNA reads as TGTGCCATCCTACCCACTAGTCCCAAAAACATTCAGTACTTC.

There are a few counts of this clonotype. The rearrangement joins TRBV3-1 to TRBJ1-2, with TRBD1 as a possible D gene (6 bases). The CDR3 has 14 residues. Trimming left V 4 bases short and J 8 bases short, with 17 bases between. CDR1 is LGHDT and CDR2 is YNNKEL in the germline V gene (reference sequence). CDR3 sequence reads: CASSPSYRDRGYTF. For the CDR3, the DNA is TGTGCCAGCAGCCCCTCCTACAGGGATCGGGGCTACACCTTC.